Sequencing of this TCR beta chain was carried out in a study of blood T cell repertoires in COVID-19. Study-level background: Italy, Spain and the United States were the sources of the convalescent and acute COVID-19 samples. The analysed material was cDNA or gDNA that came from T cells, B-cell-depleted T cells, or PBMCs.

Here immunoSEQ multiplex PCR was the method, and the copy in TCRdb shows in-frame clones only, minus some. Of about 85,000 clones listed, around 89% are singletons. This CDR3 contains 14 residues. Germline values: CDR1 SQVTM, CDR2 ANQGSEA. V lost 6 bases and J lost 0; bases outside the gene matches: 8. The chain has TRBV29-1 and TRBJ2-7; 7 nucleotides align to TRBD1. This clonotype was obtained from a woman of 80 years or more with active or convalescent COVID-19. The material sequenced was peripheral blood. In nucleotides, the CDR3 is TGCAGCGTCATCCAGGGACAGAACTCCTACGAGCAGTACTTC. As protein: CSVIQGQNSYEQYF.